This T cell receptor (beta chain) was retrieved from a study of blood T cells in healthy people across ages. This CDR3 is built from 14 residues. Germline V CDR1 and CDR2: ENHRY, SYGVKD. Note on this clonotype: Its antigen is currently unknown.

Then a second PCR, running about 7 to 11 cycles, was carried out with a sample-barcoded 5' primer and a J-beta primer mix. Template switching added a 12-random-nucleotide identifier to every cDNA molecule. One entry per CDR3 protein, called by TCRdb with MiXCR from the 5' RACE reads. The data hold about 830,000 distinct CDR3 sequences, with roughly 50% observed a single time. There were at least 5.5 micrograms of total RNA extracted from every sample. Findings and caveats of the study: Versus aged donors, long-lived donors had higher diversity and more naive CD4+ cells. Roughly linearly, TCR beta diversity per million T cells fell as age increased.

This TCR was sampled from a man aged 30-40 years in good health. The chain joins TRBV10-3 to TRBJ2-1, with a tentative D call TRBD1 (5 bases). The J call could be wrong; TRBJ2-7 is a better fit for the DNA end. Input material: blood. The CDR3 protein is CAINDLPPDNEQYF. CDR3 nucleotide sequence: TGTGCCATCAACGACTTGCCCCCGGACAATGAGCAGTACTTC.